The clone carrying this T cell receptor (beta chain) was seen a single time. Antigen: not known. The assay was immunoSEQ multiplex PCR, and TCRdb's table has in-frame clones only and misses some. The repertoire holds around 50,000 clones, with approximately 72% as singletons. Time point of the sample: cycle 4 day 1 (C4D1), after five to seven weeks of nivolumab. Relapses following autologous stem cell transplantation were seen in all patients, with brentuximab vedotin exposure varying. Deletions cut 7 bases from V and 6 bases from J, with 25 bases between. The CDR3 totals 16 residues. Germline values: CDR1 MNHNY, CDR2 SVGAGI (reference sequence). This record comes from a study of PD-1 blockade in classical Hodgkin lymphoma. Study-wide points: The origin of the repertoire differences remains undefined, with disease activity or prior therapy as possible causes. Healthy donors were reported to have higher baseline TCR diversity than newly diagnosed patients. It was CD4+ TCR diversity, not CD8+, that rose significantly by C4D1. Some patients began nivolumab under 1 year after ASCT. These patients were excluded from later analyses.

The sequenced sample was peripheral blood mononuclear cells (PBMCs), obtained before the fourth cycle of nivolumab. The rearrangement joins TRBV6-6 to TRBJ2-7; D is unclear. The receptor was derived from a human donor with classical Hodgkin lymphoma. The CDR3: CASTPRWLSFNGEQYF. CDR3 in DNA: TGTGCCAGCACCCCAAGATGGCTTAGTTTTAATGGCGAGCAGTACTTC.